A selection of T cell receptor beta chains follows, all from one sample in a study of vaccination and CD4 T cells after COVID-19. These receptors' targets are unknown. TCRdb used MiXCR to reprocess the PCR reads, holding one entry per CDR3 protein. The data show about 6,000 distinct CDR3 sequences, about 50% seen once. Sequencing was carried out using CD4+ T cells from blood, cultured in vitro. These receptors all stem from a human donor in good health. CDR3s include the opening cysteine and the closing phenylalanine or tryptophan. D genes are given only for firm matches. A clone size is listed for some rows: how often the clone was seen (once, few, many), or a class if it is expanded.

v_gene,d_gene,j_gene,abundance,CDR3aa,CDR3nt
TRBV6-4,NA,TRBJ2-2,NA,CASSDRDTGELFF,TGTGCCAGCAGTGACAGGGACACCGGGGAGCTGTTTTTT
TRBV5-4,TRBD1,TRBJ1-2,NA,CASSSRGQGSNTF,TGTGCCAGCAGCTCGAGGGGACAGGGATCCAATACCTTC
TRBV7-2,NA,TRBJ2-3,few,CASSVLTDTQYF,TGTGCCAGCAGCGTACTCACAGATACGCAGTATTTT
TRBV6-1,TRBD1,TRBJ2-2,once,CASYRGSGELFF,TGTGCCAGCTACAGGGGGTCCGGGGAGCTGTTTTTT
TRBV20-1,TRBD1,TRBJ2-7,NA,CSARDRTRAIITYEQYF,TGCAGTGCTAGGGACAGGACACGAGCTATAATCACCTACGAGCAGTACTTC
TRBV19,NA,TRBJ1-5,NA,CASSPGTLNQPQHF,TGTGCCAGTAGTCCCGGGACATTAAATCAGCCCCAGCATTTT
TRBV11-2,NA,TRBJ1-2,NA,CASSKGTELYGYTF,TGTGCCAGCAGCAAAGGGACGGAGCTCTATGGCTACACCTTC
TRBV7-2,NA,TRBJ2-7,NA,CASSPIDYDQYF,TGTGCCAGCAGCCCCATAGACTACGACCAGTACTTC
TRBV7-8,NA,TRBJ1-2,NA,CASGRVLEGYTF,TGTGCCAGCGGCCGGGTTTTAGAAGGCTACACCTTC
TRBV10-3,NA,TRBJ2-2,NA,CAIRGAGELFF,TGTGCCATCAGGGGTGCCGGGGAGCTGTTTTTT
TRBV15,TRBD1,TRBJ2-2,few,CATSREAGQGAGELFF,TGTGCCACCAGCAGAGAGGCTGGCCAGGGGGCCGGGGAGCTGTTTTTT
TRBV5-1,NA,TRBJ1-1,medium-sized,CASSLGGTGGTEAFF,TGCGCCAGCAGCTTGGGGGGAACAGGAGGGACTGAAGCTTTCTTT
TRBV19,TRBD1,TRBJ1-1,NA,CASSIVQGPLMNTEAFF,TGTGCCAGTAGTATAGTACAGGGGCCTCTCATGAACACTGAAGCTTTCTTT
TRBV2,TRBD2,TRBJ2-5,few,CASTPLTSGTGIQYF,TGTGCCAGCACCCCACTGACTAGCGGGACTGGGATCCAGTACTTC
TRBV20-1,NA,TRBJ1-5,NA,CSATPTGWSNQPQHF,TGCAGTGCTACCCCAACAGGGTGGAGCAATCAGCCCCAGCATTTT
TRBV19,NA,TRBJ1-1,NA,CASSMIGMRTEAFF,TGTGCCAGTAGTATGATAGGGATGAGGACTGAAGCTTTCTTT
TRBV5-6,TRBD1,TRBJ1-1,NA,CASSLPDRGTEAFF,TGTGCCAGCAGCTTGCCCGACAGGGGAACTGAAGCTTTCTTT
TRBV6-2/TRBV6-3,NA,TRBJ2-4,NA,CASKMDVLTSGIQYF,TGTGCCAGCAAAATGGATGTCCTCACATCAGGCATTCAGTACTTC
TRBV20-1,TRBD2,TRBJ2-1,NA,CSANKHLAEYNEQFF,TGCAGTGCAAACAAACACCTAGCGGAGTACAATGAGCAGTTCTTC
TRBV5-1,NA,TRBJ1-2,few,CASSGTVNYGYTF,TGCGCCAGCAGCGGGACGGTCAACTATGGCTACACCTTC
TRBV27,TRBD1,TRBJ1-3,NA,CASGRTGSGNTIYF,TGTGCCAGCGGACGGACAGGGAGTGGAAACACCATATATTTT
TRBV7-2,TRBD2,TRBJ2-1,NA,CASSQGTSIADEQFF,TGTGCCAGCAGCCAGGGGACTAGCATAGCCGATGAGCAGTTCTTC
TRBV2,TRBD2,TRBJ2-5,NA,CASSEGGGGARETQYF,TGTGCCAGCAGTGAAGGGGGCGGGGGGGCCAGAGAGACCCAGTACTTC
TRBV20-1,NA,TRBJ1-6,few,CSARSGQVNSPLHF,TGCAGTGCTAGGAGCGGGCAGGTTAATTCACCCCTCCACTTT
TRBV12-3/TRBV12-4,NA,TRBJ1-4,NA,CASSFLQGGEKLFF,TGTGCCAGCAGTTTCCTACAGGGAGGTGAAAAACTGTTTTTT
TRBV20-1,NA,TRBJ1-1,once,CSAEIGDWGTEAFF,TGCAGTGCCGAAATCGGAGATTGGGGGACTGAAGCTTTCTTT
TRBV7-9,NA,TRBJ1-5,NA,CASSLGSTDQPQHF,TGTGCCAGCAGCTTAGGTTCCACCGATCAGCCCCAGCATTTT
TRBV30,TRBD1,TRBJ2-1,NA,CAWSVAGGNEQFF,TGTGCCTGGAGTGTAGCAGGGGGCAATGAGCAGTTCTTC
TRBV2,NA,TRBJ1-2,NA,CASSPGTYPEGYTF,TGTGCCAGCAGCCCCGGGACCTACCCGGAGGGCTACACCTTC
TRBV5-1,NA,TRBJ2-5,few,CASSLANTGRETQYF,TGCGCCAGCAGCTTGGCCAACACAGGGAGAGAGACCCAGTACTTC
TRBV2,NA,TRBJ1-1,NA,CASSETRGTEAFF,TGTGCCAGCAGTGAAACTCGCGGCACTGAAGCTTTCTTT
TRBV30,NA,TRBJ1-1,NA,CAWSVLGLNTEAFF,TGTGCCTGGAGTGTATTGGGCTTGAACACTGAAGCTTTCTTT
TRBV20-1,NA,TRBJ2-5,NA,CSASLPIQETQYF,TGCAGTGCTAGTCTTCCGATCCAAGAGACCCAGTACTTC
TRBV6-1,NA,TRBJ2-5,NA,CASSEVAGGSETQYF,TGTGCCAGCAGTGAAGTTGCAGGGGGGTCGGAGACCCAGTACTTC
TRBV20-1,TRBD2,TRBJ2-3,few,CSARRVAGGYTDTQYF,TGCAGTGCTAGAAGGGTAGCGGGAGGCTACACAGATACGCAGTATTTT
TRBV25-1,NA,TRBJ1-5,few,CASSLGHHNQPQHF,TGTGCCAGCAGTTTGGGACACCACAATCAGCCCCAGCATTTT
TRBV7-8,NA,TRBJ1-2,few,CASSSRTADYGYTF,TGTGCCAGCAGCTCCCGGACCGCTGACTATGGCTACACCTTC
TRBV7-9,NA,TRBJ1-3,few,CASSLPGFGNTIYF,TGTGCCAGCAGCTTACCGGGCTTTGGAAACACCATATATTTT
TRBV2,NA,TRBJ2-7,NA,CASELSLANEQYF,TGTGCCAGTGAGCTGTCCCTTGCAAACGAGCAGTACTTC
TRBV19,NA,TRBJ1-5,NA,CASQRGRAGNQPQHF,TGTGCCAGTCAACGGGGGCGCGCAGGCAATCAGCCCCAGCATTTT